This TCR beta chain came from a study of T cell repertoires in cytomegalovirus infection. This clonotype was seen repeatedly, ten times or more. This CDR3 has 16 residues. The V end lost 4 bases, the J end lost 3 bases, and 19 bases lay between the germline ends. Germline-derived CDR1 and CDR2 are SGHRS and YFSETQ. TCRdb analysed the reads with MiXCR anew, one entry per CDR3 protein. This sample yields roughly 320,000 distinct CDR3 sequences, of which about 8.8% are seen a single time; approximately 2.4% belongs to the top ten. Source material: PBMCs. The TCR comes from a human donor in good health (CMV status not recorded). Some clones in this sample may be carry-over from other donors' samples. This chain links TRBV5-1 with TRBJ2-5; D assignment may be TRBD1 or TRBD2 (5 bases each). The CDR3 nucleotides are TGCGCCAGCAGCACTCTCCTAGGGGACGATGAAGAGACCCAGTACTTC. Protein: CASSTLLGDDEETQYF.